This TCR beta chain was identified during a study of monozygotic twins with inflammatory bowel disease. Overall study findings and caveats: Added variability in patient repertoires may stem from differing immunosuppressive treatments.

A remark on this clonotype: No antigen is known for it.

Reprocessing the 5' RACE reads, TCRdb reports a single entry for every CDR3 protein and omits DNA. With some 300,000 distinct CDR3 sequences in the sample, the ten largest clones hold 5.6%. What was sequenced was blood. The TCR sequence derives from a human donor with ulcerative colitis or Crohn's disease, or a healthy co-twin of an affected twin (not recorded which).

CDR3: CASSYGPRANNIQYF. The V and J genes are TRBV6-5 and TRBJ2-4; checking the TCRdb D call of TRBD2 is not possible without DNA. CDR3 length: 15 amino acids. The germline CDR1 and CDR2 sequences are MNHEY and SVGAGI.